These 28 T cell receptor beta chains came from one sample sequenced in a study of metastatic and nonmetastatic thyroid tumors. With MiXCR, TCRdb reprocessed the PCR reads. This sample carries about 15,000 clones, around 3.8% of them seen once, and the ten largest clones take more than 20%. All patients were treatment-naive before thyroid surgery. Sequenced sample: tumor tissue. These receptor sequences come from a female donor with papillary thyroid cancer or a benign thyroid nodule (not recorded which). Some clones in this sample may be carry-over from other donors' samples.

In its sample, this clone is medium-sized. This chain connects TRBV19 to TRBJ1-1, with a tentative D call TRBD1 (6 bases). Trimming stripped 7 bases from V and 7 bases from J, with 16 bases between. Looked up from germline, CDR1 is LNHDA and CDR2 is SQIVND (reference sequence). The CDR3 consists of 13 residues. This CDR3 reads CASIRGYGDEAFF. CDR3 in DNA: TGTGCCAGTATAAGGGGGTATGGTGATGAAGCTTTCTTT.

This clone appeared many times. V usage is TRBV6-5 and J usage is TRBJ1-1; D uncertain. CDR1 MNHEY and CDR2 SVGAGI come from the germline V gene. This CDR3 is built from 13 residues. The ends were cut back, 0 bases at V and 5 bases at J, with 7 bases in the middle. The CDR3 DNA follows: TGTGCCAGCAGTTACTCGATGGGGACTGAAGCTTTCTTT. Its protein product is CASSYSMGTEAFF.

This clone has a handful of counts. The chain joins TRBV7-8 to TRBJ2-6; D gene unclear. Trimming pared 1 base from V and 0 bases from J, leaving 7 bases between. Germline V gene sequence: CDR1 SGHVS, CDR2 FQNEAQ. This CDR3 comprises 16 residues. The CDR3 sequence: CASSLGSDSGANVLTF. DNA for the CDR3: TGTGCCAGCAGCTTAGGGTCCGACTCTGGGGCCAACGTCCTGACTTTC.

J is TRBJ2-7 and V is TRBV12-3 or TRBV12-4; 13 bases are shared with TRBD2. The CDR3 has 15 residues. Trimming took 6 bases from V and 4 from J; bases not matched to a gene: 6. The CDR3 DNA is TGTGCCAGCAGCCAACTAGCGGGGGGGCATTACGAGCAGTACTTC. Its protein is CASSQLAGGHYEQYF.

The sample holds a few counts of this clone. One junction end disagrees with the germline gene, perhaps due to a read error. CDR3 amino acids: CASSYYSGANVLTF. Written as DNA, the CDR3 is TGTGCCAGCAGCTACTACTCTGGGGCCAACGTCCTGACTTTC. The chain combines TRBV6-5 with TRBJ2-6; D is undetermined. This CDR3 comprises 14 residues. Germline loops: CDR1 MNHEY, CDR2 SVGAGI.

This clone was counted between two and nine times. The chain links TRBV20-1 to TRBJ2-2; TRBD1 matches 11 bases. V shed 6 bases and J 6 bases; nucleotides not matched to a gene: 15. There are 17 residues in the CDR3. Germline V gene lookup returns CDR1 DFQATT and CDR2 SNEGSKA (reference sequence). CDR3 nucleotides: TGCAGTGCCCGGGGGCCTCTCGGACAGGGGGCAGCCGGGGAGCTGTTTTTT. It codes for CSARGPLGQGAAGELFF.

This clone was counted a few times. The J gene is TRBJ2-3, the V gene TRBV6-1, with D tentatively TRBD2 (7 bases). This CDR3 has 14 residues. Trimming shortened V by 8 bases and J by 4 bases, and 16 bases separated the two germline ends. Germline CDR1 MNHNS, CDR2 SASEGT. The CDR3 spells CASSSGGFADTQYF. The CDR3 DNA reads as TGTGCCAGCTCTTCGGGGGGCTTTGCAGATACGCAGTATTTT.

J is TRBJ1-1 and V is TRBV5-1, with 7 bases lining up with TRBD1. V lost 7 bases, J lost 7 bases, and 1 base stayed unmatched. CDR3 length: 10 amino acids. Germline CDR1 SGHRS, CDR2 YFSETQ. The CDR3 protein is CASRDSEAFF. CDR3 DNA: TGCGCCAGCCGGGACAGTGAAGCTTTCTTT.

The chain is built from TRBV7-9 and TRBJ2-2, with a weak D call TRBD1 (6 bases). CDR3 length: 15 amino acids. Per germline, CDR1 SEHNR and CDR2 FQNEAQ (reference sequence). Trimming cost V 4 bases and J 2 bases, with 11 bases left between them. The CDR3 DNA reads TGTGCCAGCAGCTCGGGACATCTTAACACCGGGGAGCTGTTTTTT. Encoded protein: CASSSGHLNTGELFF.

V usage is TRBV6-1 and J usage is TRBJ1-1, with 8 bases that match TRBD1. Germline CDR1 and CDR2: MNHNS and SASEGT. The CDR3 extends over 14 amino acids. The V segment lost 6 bases and the J segment 7 bases; nucleotides outside the gene matches: 10. CDR3 amino acids: CASSQRQGHGEAFF. Here the CDR3 DNA reads TGTGCCAGCAGCCAGCGACAGGGGCATGGTGAAGCTTTCTTT.

The table lists this clone with a few counts. This chain links TRBV19 with TRBJ1-2; TRBD1 aligns across 7 bases. V lost 0 bases to trimming and J lost 8 bases; unmatched junction nucleotides: 9. Germline-derived CDR1 and CDR2 are LNHDA and SQIVND (reference sequence). The CDR3 has 15 residues. DNA for the CDR3: TGTGCCAGTAGTATAGAACGGGGACAGCGAAAGGGCTACACCTTC. This translates into CASSIERGQRKGYTF.

This clone occurred a few times. The chain employs TRBV28 and TRBJ1-5; no definite D call. The V end was cut by 8 bases, the J end by 3 bases, with 8 bases between. Germline lookup yields CDR1 MDHEN and CDR2 SYDVKM. The CDR3 extends over 12 amino acids. This CDR3 reads CASGQLNQPQHF. The CDR3 DNA follows: TGTGCCAGCGGGCAGCTCAATCAGCCCCAGCATTTT.

This clone was counted a few times. Relative to the germline gene, one junction end is altered; a read error may explain this. The chain combines TRBV6-9 with TRBJ2-7; the match to TRBD1 covers 7 bases. Germline-derived CDR1 and CDR2 are MNHGY and SVAAGI. The CDR3 loop spans 12 amino acids. CDR3 region: CASSYPGQASVF. The CDR3, as DNA: TGTGCCAGCAGTTATCCCGGACAGGCTTCGGTTTTC.

This clone occurred a few times. The chain joins TRBV24-1 to TRBJ1-1; 7 bases map to TRBD1. The V gene end was trimmed by 11 bases and the J gene end by 4 bases; junction bases not matched to a gene: 9. The CDR3 covers 13 residues. CDR1 and CDR2 (germline): KGHDR, SFDVKD. CDR3 nucleotides: TGTGCCAGCTCCTGGCAGGGGGGCACTGAAGCTTTCTTT. Protein product: CASSWQGGTEAFF.

This clone was detected only a few times. This chain connects TRBV6-1 to TRBJ2-3, with 15 bases aligning to TRBD2. Germline V CDR1 and CDR2: MNHNS, SASEGT. The CDR3 totals 17 residues. V gave up 6 bases and J gave up 5 bases; unmatched junction bases: 9. CDR3 in DNA: TGTGCCAGCAGCCGTGGACTAGCGGGAGGGGGAGTAGATACGCAGTATTTT. Translation: CASSRGLAGGGVDTQYF.

The V and J genes are TRBV6-2 or TRBV6-3 and TRBJ1-2; D gene ambiguous. Germline CDR1 is MNHEY and CDR2 is SVGEGT. The CDR3 is 14 residues long. V lost 5 bases to trimming and J lost 4 bases, with 14 bases between them. For the CDR3, the DNA is TGTGCCAGCAGTCCCAGGTGGGGAAGCTATGGCTACACCTTC. This translates into CASSPRWGSYGYTF.

This clone was found a few times. The V gene is TRBV7-3, the J gene TRBJ2-3; 8 nucleotides line up with TRBD1. This CDR3 region has 14 residues. Looked up from germline, CDR1 is SGHTA and CDR2 is FQGTGA. V lost 5 bases and J lost 4; bases outside the gene matches: 5. In DNA, the CDR3 is TGTGCCAGCAGCCAGATACAGGGGGCAGATACGCAGTATTTT. Protein sequence: CASSQIQGADTQYF.

This clone has a handful of counts. This chain joins TRBV5-6 and TRBJ2-5; D gene uncertain. Germline lookup yields CDR1 SGHDT and CDR2 YYEEEE. V lost 0 bases and J 5 bases, leaving 8 bases between the germline ends. The CDR3 is made up of 13 amino acids. CDR3 in amino acids: CASSLGIHETQYF. CDR3 nucleotide sequence: TGTGCCAGCAGCTTGGGGATCCATGAGACCCAGTACTTC.

This clone was recorded a few times. The chain carries TRBV12-3 or TRBV12-4 and TRBJ2-1; 8 positions match TRBD2. The J segment lost 5 bases and the V segment lost 7 bases, leaving 13 bases of the junction unmatched. This CDR3 region has 16 residues. The DNA for the CDR3 is TGTGCCAGCAACCTAGTGGGGACTAGTTATAACAATGAGCAGTTCTTC. This translates into CASNLVGTSYNNEQFF.

This clone has more than one count but fewer than ten. Other DNA sequences in this specimen translate into the identical CDR3. This chain uses TRBV7-2 with TRBJ2-1; D unclear. The CDR3 consists of 15 residues. Trimming removed 1 base at V and 0 bases at J, with 7 bases between. In germline, CDR1 is SGHTA, CDR2 FQGNSA. CDR3 region: CASSLVASSYNEQFF. CDR3 sequence (DNA): TGTGCCAGCAGCTTAGTTGCGAGCTCCTACAATGAGCAGTTCTTC.

This clone was counted a few times. The V gene is TRBV6-2 or TRBV6-3, the J gene TRBJ2-1, with TRBD1 as a possible D gene (6 bases). This CDR3 comprises 16 residues. Germline V gives CDR1 MNHEY, CDR2 SVGEGT. The ends were cut back, 6 bases at V and 4 bases at J, with 19 bases in the middle. CDR3 sequence (DNA): TGTGCCAGCAGGCAGGGGTGGCGGGCCGGTTACAATGAGCAGTTCTTC. It translates to CASRQGWRAGYNEQFF.

V gene TRBV6-2 or TRBV6-3 combines with J gene TRBJ2-1, with unresolved D. The CDR3 is 15 residues long. Trimming shortened V by 7 bases and J by 5 bases, and 18 bases separated the two germline ends. Germline V lookup: CDR1 MNHEY, CDR2 SVGEGT. CDR3: CASNLDPSPHNEQFF. Here the CDR3 DNA reads TGTGCCAGCAACCTGGACCCTTCCCCCCACAATGAGCAGTTCTTC.

The rearrangement links TRBV5-1 to TRBJ1-6; a weak D match, TRBD1 (6 bases). The germline V gene has CDR1 SGHRS and CDR2 YFSETQ. Deletions cut 4 bases from V and 9 bases from J, with 17 bases between. This CDR3 has 15 amino acids. This CDR3 reads CASSQTGGRGSPLHF. CDR3 nucleotide sequence: TGCGCCAGCAGCCAGACAGGTGGTCGGGGTTCACCCCTCCACTTT.

In this sample, this clone turned up a few times. The chain uses TRBV11-2 and TRBJ2-1; TRBD2 aligns across 8 bases. Germline lookup yields CDR1 SGHAT and CDR2 FQNNGV. After removal of 5 bases from V and 3 bases from J, the junction contained 12 bases not matched to a gene. This CDR3 contains 17 residues. This chain's CDR3 is CASSGRGVGSVYNEQFF. CDR3 DNA: TGTGCCAGCAGCGGGCGGGGGGTTGGTAGCGTCTACAATGAGCAGTTCTTC.

The J gene is TRBJ1-2, the V gene TRBV10-2; unclear D gene. Germline CDR1 and CDR2: WSHSY and SAAADI. The V end lost 4 bases, the J end lost 0 bases, and 12 bases lay between the germline ends. CDR3 size: 15 residues. The CDR3 bases are TGCGCCAGCAGTGGGTGGACCCAAGCTAACTATGGCTACACCTTC. As protein: CASSGWTQANYGYTF.

By its share, this clone is medium-sized (0.01 to 0.1%). J is TRBJ2-4 and V is TRBV4-1, with TRBD2 as a possible D gene (6 bases). The CDR3 sequence is 15 residues long. Trimming left V 1 base short and J 0 bases short, with 7 bases between. CDR1 MGHRA and CDR2 YSYEKL come from the germline V gene. The CDR3 reads CASSQGRGAKNIQYF. As DNA, the CDR3 is TGCGCCAGCAGCCAAGGGAGGGGAGCCAAAAACATTCAGTACTTC.

There are a few counts of this clone. V usage is TRBV7-2 and J usage is TRBJ2-2; 7 bases agree with TRBD2. The CDR3 is 14 residues long. V lost 9 bases, J lost 7 bases, and 11 bases stayed unmatched. Germline-derived CDR1 and CDR2 are SGHTA and FQGNSA. CDR3 coding DNA: TGTGCCAGTGGACTAGAGGGAGGATTCGGGGAGCTGTTTTTT. As protein: CASGLEGGFGELFF.

This clone was counted only a few times. This CDR3 is also generated by other DNA sequences in the sample. The chain employs TRBV28 and TRBJ2-1, with D possibly TRBD2 on 6 matching bases. This CDR3 is 15 amino acids long. Germline assignment: CDR1 MDHEN and CDR2 SYDVKM. Trimming shortened V by 5 bases and J by 4 bases, and 15 bases separated the two germline ends. The chain's CDR3 is CASSRSGRFYNEQFF. DNA of the CDR3: TGTGCCAGCAGTCGTAGCGGCAGGTTTTACAATGAGCAGTTCTTC.